Detailed here is one TCR beta chain. This clone was observed a single time. It lacks a known antigen. Base qualities are not at hand, and no much larger clone is one base apart. The entire isolated RNA was reverse transcribed using the High Capacity cDNA Reverse Transcription Kit, and thus expressed TCRB transcripts were sequenced. Naive, central memory and regulatory T cell samples underwent deep immunoSEQ sequencing, averaging about 3.57 million total reads per sample. Sorted cells were lysed in RLT buffer, and RNA was extracted using DNase-treated RNeasy Micro or Mini kits according to cell number. To prevent cross-contamination, each cell subset was processed individually, whereas patient and healthy donor samples were processed jointly. Using the immunoSEQ multiplex PCR, TCRB sequences were amplified from cDNA into 87-bp fragments spanning the CDR3 region. Sequencing of the amplicons was done on the Illumina HiSeq platform. On the authors' methods: Synthetic template baselines were used to correct PCR bias computationally, reads within Hamming distance 2 were collapsed, and singletons that could not be merged were discarded. By aligning reads against IMGT, V, D and J genes, CDR3 length, and insertions or deletions at six rearrangement sites were assigned. Within each subset, clonotype counts were normalized to sorted cell number, after which true diversity and Gini coefficients were computed with the tcR R package. The overlap coefficient, calculated on TCRB nucleotide sequences, was used to quantify repertoire sharing. As a proxy for the pre-selection repertoire, out-of-frame TCRB sequences from naive cells were analyzed. In its TCRdb copy, this immuneACCESS table keeps in-frame sequences only and misses some clones. Where compared with another copy, unresolved V genes explain less than half of these, and the others have no known cause. The V and J calls and the clone size are those of that table, but D and trimming were determined from the DNA. This sample is represented by 600,000 to 750,000 clones; approximately 13% of them were singletons. The top ten clonotypes cover around 0.12% of the sample.

Each donor gave one peripheral blood draw, averaging roughly 120 mL, which was collected into heparinised tubes. A BD FACSAria II was used to sort naive, central memory, regulatory and stem cell-like memory CD4+ T cells with a panel that included CD45RO, CCR7, CD25, CD127, CD95 and CD27. All sorted populations exceeded 95% purity. PBMCs were isolated right away by Lymphoprep density gradient centrifugation and were stained directly, without culture. So that batch effects would be minimized, each experiment stained and sorted samples in pairs, pairing one healthy donor with one patient. CDR1 LNHDA and CDR2 SQIVND were looked up in the germline V gene (reference sequence). V lost 0 bases and J lost 3 bases; the stretch between them is 14 bases long. CDR3 length: 16 amino acids, cysteine to phenylalanine. Just the 48-base CDR3 DNA is kept, in frame starting at base 1. The data are from a study of beta chain features in type 1 diabetes (dated by TCRdb to 2016 to 2019). A note on the overall study: Mean age, gender distribution, total cell number and subset yield did not differ between patients and healthy donors. A total of about 100,000,000 sorted cells were examined across all samples, and RNA yield correlated strongly with the number of cells per subset. The study compared the TCRB repertoires of sorted circulating CD4+ T cell subsets in recently diagnosed type 1 diabetes patients with those in matched healthy donors. Regulatory and stem cell-like memory subsets were isolated from only 8 patients and about 8 healthy donors, whereas naive and central memory subsets came from all 30 or so donors. Results the study describes overall, beyond this receptor: A moderate but significant shortening of TCRB CDR3 length was observed in type 1 diabetes patients in all four CD4+ subsets. The naive, central memory and regulatory TCRB repertoires appeared to resemble one another more closely among patients than among healthy donors. PCR may preferentially amplify shorter templates, but because patient and control samples were amplified and corrected together, any resulting skew would affect both groups equally. At VDJ recombination sites, patients with type 1 diabetes made fewer insertions and deleted more nucleotides, a pattern implying thymic rearrangement abnormalities. HLA sub-analyses involved small numbers of individuals, so any influence of HLA type on TCRB rearrangement remained unresolved. Because cDNA was sequenced instead of genomic DNA, highly expressing activated cells could be over-represented, though the groups showed no difference in activation or CD3 levels.

This TCR was sampled from a man in his thirties or forties with type 1 diabetes. The sample comprised naive CD4+ T cells from blood. The cell subset or site label for this specimen denotes: true naive CD4+ T cells. This chain is built from TRBV19 and TRBJ1-2; TRBD1 is a weak D gene call, 5 bases matching. The DNA sequence is TGTGCCAGTAGTATAGATGGGGCCGGTCGACACTATGGCTACACCTTC. This codes for CASSIDGAGRHYGYTF.